Below are 25 T cell receptor beta chains sequenced from a single sample in a study of blood T cell repertoires in COVID-19. Sequencing was performed with immunoSEQ multiplex PCR; in TCRdb, only in-frame clones are kept and a portion is missing. The sample lists hundreds of thousands of clones; 84% were seen once. The sequenced material came from peripheral blood. All receptors come from a man aged 25-40 years with active or convalescent COVID-19.

This clone was seen a handful of times. The chain links TRBV28 to TRBJ1-4; D gene unclear. The V and J ends lost 7 bases and 6 bases respectively, with 12 bases between them. CDR3 length: 13 amino acids. Germline-derived CDR1 and CDR2 are MDHEN and SYDVKM. CDR3 sequence reads: CASTLYRYEKLFF. CDR3 in DNA: TGTGCCAGCACCCTATATAGATATGAAAAACTGTTTTTT.

This chain joins TRBV10-3 and TRBJ1-6; unclear D gene. Germline CDR1 ENHRY, CDR2 SYGVKD. The V gene lost 0 bases and the J gene lost 5 bases, with 8 bases spanning the gap. CDR3 length: 15 amino acids. The CDR3 loop is CAISESSQNNSPLHF. Here the CDR3 DNA reads TGTGCCATCAGTGAGTCTTCGCAGAATAATTCACCCCTCCACTTT.

The chain has TRBV29-1 and TRBJ1-2; 10 bases fit TRBD1. CDR1 is SQVTM, CDR2 ANQGSEA, per germline. This CDR3 has 16 amino acids. V lost 3 bases, J lost 4 bases, and 11 bases stayed unmatched. CDR3 DNA: TGCAGCGTTGATCGCGACAGGGGGCCGGTTGCCTATGGCTACACCTTC. Its translation: CSVDRDRGPVAYGYTF. The variable domain in full, completed from reference TRBV29-1 and TRBJ1-2, reads SAVISQKPSRDICQRGTSLTIQCQVDSQVTMMFWYRQQPGQSLTLIATANQGSEATYESGFVIDKFPISRPNLTFSTLTVSNMSPEDSSIYLCSVDRDRGPVAYGYTFGSGTRLTVV.

The J gene is TRBJ2-2, the V gene TRBV6-5, with 7 bases that match TRBD1. This CDR3 contains 13 residues. Germline values: CDR1 MNHEY, CDR2 SVGAGI. The ends lost 9 bases at V and 2 bases at J; junction bases unmatched: 3. Here the CDR3 reads CASRDSNTGELFF. The CDR3 region has the DNA TGTGCCAGTCGGGACAGCAACACCGGGGAGCTGTTTTTT.

J is TRBJ1-1 and V is TRBV5-1, with no clear D. The germline V and J ends were trimmed by 3 bases and 1 base, with 10 bases remaining between them. The CDR3 runs 14 residues. Germline V lookup: CDR1 SGHRS, CDR2 YFSETQ. CDR3 region: CASSWITGNTEAFF. DNA of the CDR3: TGCGCCAGCAGCTGGATAACGGGGAACACTGAAGCTTTCTTT.

V and J are TRBV29-1 and TRBJ2-1; a weak D match, TRBD1 (6 bases). CDR1 is SQVTM, CDR2 ANQGSEA, per germline. This CDR3 region has 13 residues. Trimming pared 7 bases from V and 3 bases from J, leaving 13 bases between. The CDR3: CSGSDRLYNEQFF. The CDR3, as DNA: TGCAGCGGATCGGACAGACTCTACAATGAGCAGTTCTTC.

This clone was counted a single time. The V call is TRBV28, the J call TRBJ1-2; a weak D match, TRBD1 (5 bases). The germline V gene has CDR1 MDHEN and CDR2 SYDVKM. The CDR3 covers 14 residues. Deletions cut 2 bases from V and 5 bases from J, with 12 bases between. The CDR3 bases are TGTGCCAGCAGTTTAGGGGGGGTTGTGTATGGCTACACCTTC. Translated: CASSLGGVVYGYTF.

This clone was seen only once. This chain joins TRBV12-5 and TRBJ1-2; TRBD1 matches 9 bases. V trimming: 2 bases; J trimming: 4 bases; junction bases outside the gene matches: 11. CDR1 LGHNT and CDR2 FRNRAP come from the germline V gene. The length of the CDR3 is 17 residues. CDR3 bases: TGTGCTAGTGGTTTGATAATTACAGGGGGCAAAGGCTATGGCTACACCTTC. Translated: CASGLIITGGKGYGYTF.

V and J are TRBV9 and TRBJ1-1, with 8 bases aligning to TRBD1. Germline CDR1 is SGDLS and CDR2 is YYNGEE. J lost 6 bases, V lost 3 bases, and 7 bases had no gene match. CDR3 length: 14 amino acids. The CDR3 DNA reads as TGTGCCAGCAGCGGGGGACAGGACGGGGCTGAAGCTTTCTTT. Amino acids: CASSGGQDGAEAFF.

The chain couples TRBV2 to TRBJ2-2; D not certain. Trimming took off 2 bases at V and 1 base at J, with 5 bases between the two ends. Germline V lookup: CDR1 SNHLY, CDR2 FYNNEI. CDR3 length: 14 amino acids. CDR3 DNA sequence: TGTGCCAGCAGTGAATTTAAGAACACCGGGGAGCTGTTTTTT. Encoded protein: CASSEFKNTGELFF. Full variable domain (outside the CDR3, taken from reference TRBV2 and TRBJ2-2): EPEVTQTPSHQVTQMGQEVILRCVPISNHLYFYWYRQILGQKVEFLVSFYNNEISEKSEIFDDQFSVERPDGSNFTLKIRSTKLEDSAMYFCASSEFKNTGELFFGEGSRLTVL.

V is TRBV10-2 and J is TRBJ2-7, with a tentative D call TRBD2 (5 bases). This CDR3 is built from 15 residues. Germline V gives CDR1 WSHSY, CDR2 SAAADI. Trimming took off 0 bases at V and 7 bases at J, with 16 bases between the two ends. CDR3 protein: CASSESAGGHGEQYF. In DNA form, the CDR3 reads TGCGCCAGCAGTGAGTCGGCAGGAGGCCACGGGGAGCAGTACTTC.

The rearrangement joins TRBV28 to TRBJ1-5, with TRBD1 matching 10 bases. Trimming at V came to 2 bases and at J to 1 base, leaving 5 bases not matched to a gene. This CDR3 spans 17 amino acids. Germline V gene lookup returns CDR1 MDHEN and CDR2 SYDVKM. Here the CDR3 DNA reads TGTGCCAGCAGTTTAGGACAGGGGGAATTGAGCAATCAGCCCCAGCATTTT. It translates to CASSLGQGELSNQPQHF.

The chain employs TRBV5-1 and TRBJ1-2; maybe TRBD1 (6 bases). The CDR3 consists of 16 residues. Trimming shortened V by 0 bases and J by 5 bases, and 17 bases separated the two germline ends. Germline V gene data show CDR1 as SGHRS and CDR2 as YFSETQ. The CDR3 nucleotides are TGCGCCAGCAGCTTGGCCGGCCAGGGGTCATCTTATGGCTACACCTTC. Protein sequence: CASSLAGQGSSYGYTF.

This sequence joins TRBV12-5 and TRBJ2-3; D possibly corresponds to TRBD2 (7 bases). The germline V and J ends were trimmed by 5 bases and 2 bases, with 14 bases remaining between them. Germline V lookup: CDR1 LGHNT, CDR2 FRNRAP. The CDR3 is 15 residues long. The CDR3 DNA reads as TGTGCTAGTGGTCTTGGGGGGGGGCCCACAGATACGCAGTATTTT. Translated, it gives CASGLGGGPTDTQYF.

This chain uses TRBV4-3 with TRBJ1-5, with D unresolved. The CDR3 totals 12 residues. The V gene lost 7 bases and the J gene lost 5 bases, with 9 bases spanning the gap. Germline CDR1 reads LGHNA; CDR2 reads YSLEER. As DNA, the CDR3 is TGCGCCAGCATCGCCGAGGATCAGCCCCAGCATTTT. Protein product: CASIAEDQPQHF.

This chain connects TRBV30 to TRBJ1-3; TRBD1 matches at 11 bases. Germline CDR1 reads GTSNPN; CDR2 reads SVGIG (reference sequence). The V gene end was trimmed by 0 bases and the J gene end by 2 bases; junction bases not matched to a gene: 3. The CDR3 extends over 16 amino acids. Here the CDR3 DNA reads TGTGCCTGGAGTGTGGGGACAGGGGGGGCTGGAAACACCATATATTTT. Amino acid sequence: CAWSVGTGGAGNTIYF.

The rearrangement joins TRBV10-3 to TRBJ2-1; 9 bases map to TRBD2. V was pared by 0 bases and J by 7 bases, with 7 bases of the junction left unmatched. Germline V gene lookup returns CDR1 ENHRY and CDR2 SYGVKD. The CDR3 totals 16 residues. DNA of the CDR3: TGTGCCATCAGTGAGTCGGCAGCGGGAGGAACGAATGAGCAGTTCTTC. This gives the protein CAISESAAGGTNEQFF.

This clone was seen once. CDR3 nucleotide sequence: TGTGCCAGCAGCTTGGGGCAGGGGGCTTATCAGCCCCAGCATTTT. As protein: CASSLGQGAYQPQHF. The chain links TRBV7-9 to TRBJ1-5; 8 nucleotides line up with TRBD1. The V gene's germline CDR1 is SEHNR and CDR2 FQNEAQ (reference sequence). The CDR3 covers 15 residues. V was clipped by 3 bases and J by 5 bases; unmatched bases: 6. Combining the CDR3 with reference TRBV7-9 and TRBJ1-5 gives the whole variable domain DTGVSQNPRHKITKRGQNVTFRCDPISEHNRLYWYRQTLGQGPEFLTYFQNEAQLEKSRLLSDRFSAERPKGSFSTLEIQRTEQGDSAMYLCASSLGQGAYQPQHFGDGTRLSIL.

J is TRBJ1-2 and V is TRBV7-8, with 8 positions matching TRBD1. Germline CDR1 SGHVS, CDR2 FQNEAQ. The CDR3 totals 17 residues. The V gene end was trimmed by 2 bases and the J gene end by 4 bases; junction bases not matched to a gene: 12. The chain's CDR3 is CASSLSAGTGGSYGYTF. In DNA, the CDR3 is TGTGCCAGCAGCTTATCAGCCGGGACAGGCGGTTCCTATGGCTACACCTTC.

This clone was seen a handful of times. This sequence joins TRBV6-2 or TRBV6-3 and TRBJ1-6; D gene unclear. Germline V CDR1 and CDR2: MNHEY, SVGEGT. V was clipped by 4 bases and J by 6 bases, with 10 bases between them. This CDR3 is built from 14 residues. The CDR3 DNA is TGTGCCAGCAGTTCTGGGCACTTTAATTCACCCCTCCACTTT. The encoded protein is CASSSGHFNSPLHF.

The chain links TRBV20-1 to TRBJ2-7; the D gene is possibly TRBD2 (5 bases). Trimming pared 6 bases from V and 5 bases from J, leaving 11 bases between. The germline gives CDR1 DFQATT, CDR2 SNEGSKA (reference sequence). This CDR3 has 11 residues. CDR3 sequence reads: CSAEGSNEQYF. CDR3 in DNA: TGCAGTGCCGAGGGTTCTAACGAGCAGTACTTC.

V usage is TRBV19 and J usage is TRBJ1-1; possible D gene TRBD1, 6 bases. V was pared by 10 bases and J by 3 bases, with 18 bases between. The CDR3 is 14 residues long. The V gene's germline CDR1 is LNHDA and CDR2 SQIVND (reference sequence). The CDR3 reads CATRLQGTDTEAFF. The CDR3 coding sequence is TGTGCCACCAGATTACAGGGAACCGACACTGAAGCTTTCTTT.

This clone was observed at least ten times. The rearrangement links TRBV7-2 to TRBJ2-2, with D maybe TRBD2 (6 bases). Germline values: CDR1 SGHTA, CDR2 FQGNSA. Trimming pared 1 base from V and 6 bases from J, leaving 9 bases between. The CDR3 has 14 residues. CDR3 DNA: TGTGCCAGCAGCTTAGGGCCTAGCGCCGGGGAGCTGTTTTTT. This gives the protein CASSLGPSAGELFF.

This sequence joins TRBV10-1 and TRBJ2-2; D might be TRBD1 (6 bases). V lost 0 bases to trimming and J lost 8 bases, with 10 bases between them. Germline CDR1 reads WNHNN; CDR2 reads SYGVQD (reference sequence). This CDR3 spans 14 amino acids. The CDR3: CASSESRGSGELFF. CDR3 sequence (DNA): TGCGCCAGCAGTGAGTCCAGGGGATCAGGGGAGCTGTTTTTT.

This clone came up once. The chain joins TRBV7-9 to TRBJ1-3; D is uncertain. Trimming took off 6 bases at V and 0 bases at J, with 15 bases between the two ends. Germline V gives CDR1 SEHNR, CDR2 FQNEAQ (reference sequence). This CDR3 is 16 amino acids long. CDR3 sequence reads: CASRPGQKSSGNTIYF. The CDR3 region has the DNA TGTGCCAGCAGACCGGGTCAGAAAAGCTCTGGAAACACCATATATTTT.